The present entry profiles one T cell receptor beta chain with its context. This specimen belongs to a study of blood T cells in healthy people across ages. Germline V CDR1 and CDR2: DFQATT, SNEGSKA (reference sequence). The CDR3 length is 16 residues. V was pared by 1 base and J by 0 bases, with 13 bases between. Together with a sample-barcoded 5' primer, a J-beta primer mix was included in a second PCR lasting about 6 to 12 cycles. Every sample returned 2.5 million or more CDR3-containing paired-end reads. TCRdb redid the calling of the 5' RACE reads with MiXCR, one entry per CDR3 protein. The profile shows about 680,000 distinct CDR3 sequences, 45% to 50% of them singletons. Caucasian individuals from Russia who were healthy and aged about 6 to 90 acted as donors. Per sample, a minimum of 7 million PBMCs were isolated.

The V and J genes are TRBV20-1 and TRBJ2-1; perhaps TRBD2 as D (5 bases). This receptor was identified in a woman aged 55-69 years in good health. The specimen sequenced was blood. CDR3 coding DNA: TGCAGTGCTAGAGTTTTCCAAGCGGACTCCTACAATGAGCAGTTCTTC. It encodes CSARVFQADSYNEQFF.